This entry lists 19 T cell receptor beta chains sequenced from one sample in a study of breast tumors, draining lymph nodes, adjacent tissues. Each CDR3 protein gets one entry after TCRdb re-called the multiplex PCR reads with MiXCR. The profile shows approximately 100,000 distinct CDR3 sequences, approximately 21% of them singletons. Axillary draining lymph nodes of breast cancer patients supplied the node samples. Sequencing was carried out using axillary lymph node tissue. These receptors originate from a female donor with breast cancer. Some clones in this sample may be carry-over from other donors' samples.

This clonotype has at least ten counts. The CDR3 sequence: CASSQDEVEVNQPQHF. The DNA of the CDR3 is TGCGCCAGCAGCCAAGATGAAGTGGAGGTCAATCAGCCCCAGCATTTT. The chain links TRBV4-1 to TRBJ1-5; D is undetermined. The germline V and J ends were trimmed by 0 bases and 3 bases, with 12 bases remaining between them. The CDR3 has 16 residues. CDR1 and CDR2 (germline): MGHRA, YSYEKL.

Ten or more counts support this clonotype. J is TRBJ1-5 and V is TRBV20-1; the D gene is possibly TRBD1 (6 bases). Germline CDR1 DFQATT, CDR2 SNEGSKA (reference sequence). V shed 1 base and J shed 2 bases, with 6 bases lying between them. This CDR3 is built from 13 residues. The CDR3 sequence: CSARGQGNQPQHF. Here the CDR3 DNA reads TGCAGTGCTAGAGGACAGGGCAATCAGCCCCAGCATTTT.

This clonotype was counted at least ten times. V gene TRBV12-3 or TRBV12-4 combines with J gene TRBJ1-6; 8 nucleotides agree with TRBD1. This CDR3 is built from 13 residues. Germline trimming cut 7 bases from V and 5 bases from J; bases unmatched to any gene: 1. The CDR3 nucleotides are TGTGCCAGCAAGGACAGGGATAATTCACCCCTCCACTTT. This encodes CASKDRDNSPLHF.

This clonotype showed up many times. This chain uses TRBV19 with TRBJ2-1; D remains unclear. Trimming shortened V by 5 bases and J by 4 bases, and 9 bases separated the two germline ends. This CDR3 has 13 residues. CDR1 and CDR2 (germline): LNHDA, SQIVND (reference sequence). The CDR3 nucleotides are TGTGCCAGTAGTCCTCGCAAGTACAATGAGCAGTTCTTC. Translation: CASSPRKYNEQFF.

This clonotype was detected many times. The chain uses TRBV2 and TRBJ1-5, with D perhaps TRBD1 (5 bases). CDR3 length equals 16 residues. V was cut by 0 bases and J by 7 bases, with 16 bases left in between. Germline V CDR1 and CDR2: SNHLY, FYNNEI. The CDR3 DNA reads TGTGCCAGCAGTGAAGCGCTCAGGGATTTAGGCCAGCCCCAGCATTTT. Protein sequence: CASSEALRDLGQPQHF.

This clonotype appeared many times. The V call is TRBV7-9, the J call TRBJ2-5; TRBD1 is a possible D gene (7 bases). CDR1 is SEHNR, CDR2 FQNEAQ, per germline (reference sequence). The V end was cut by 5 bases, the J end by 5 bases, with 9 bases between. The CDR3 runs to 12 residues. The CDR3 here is CASSQGGETQYF. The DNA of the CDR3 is TGTGCCAGCAGCCAGGGGGGCGAGACCCAGTACTTC.

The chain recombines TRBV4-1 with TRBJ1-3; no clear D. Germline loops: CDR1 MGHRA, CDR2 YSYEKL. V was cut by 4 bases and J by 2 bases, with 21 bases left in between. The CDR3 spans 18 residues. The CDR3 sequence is CASSPHLVPRMAGNTIYF. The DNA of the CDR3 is TGCGCCAGCAGCCCCCACTTGGTCCCCCGGATGGCTGGAAACACCATATATTTT.

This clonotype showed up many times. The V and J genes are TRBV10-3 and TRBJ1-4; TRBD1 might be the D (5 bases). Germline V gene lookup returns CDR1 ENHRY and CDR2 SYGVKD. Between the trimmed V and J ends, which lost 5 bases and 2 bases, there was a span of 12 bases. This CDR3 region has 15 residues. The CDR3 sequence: CAISQGSGTNEKLFF. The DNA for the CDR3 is TGTGCCATCAGTCAGGGCTCGGGCACTAATGAAAAACTGTTTTTT.

The CDR3 spells CASSLVWVEEGYTF. The CDR3 nucleotides read TGTGCCAGCAGCCTAGTCTGGGTGGAGGAGGGCTACACCTTC. The V call is TRBV3-1, the J call TRBJ1-2; D call uncertain. This CDR3 is built from 14 residues. Trimming cost V 4 bases and J 8 bases, with 17 bases left between them. Germline V gene data show CDR1 as LGHDT and CDR2 as YNNKEL (reference sequence). The variable domain in full, with the rest retrieved from reference TRBV3-1 and TRBJ1-2, is DTAVSQTPKYLVTQMGNDKSIKCEQNLGHDTMYWYKQDSKKFLKIMFSYNNKELIINETVPNRFSPKSPDKAHLNLHINSLELGDSAVYFCASSLVWVEEGYTFGSGTRLTVV.

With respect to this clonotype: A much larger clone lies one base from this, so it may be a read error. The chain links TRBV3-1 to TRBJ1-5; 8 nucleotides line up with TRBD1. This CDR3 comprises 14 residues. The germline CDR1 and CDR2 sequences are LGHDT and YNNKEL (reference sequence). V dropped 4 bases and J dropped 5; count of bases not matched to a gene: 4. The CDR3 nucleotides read TGTGCCAGCAGCCGGGGACAGGACGATCAGCCCCAGCATTTT. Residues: CASSRGQDDQPQHF.

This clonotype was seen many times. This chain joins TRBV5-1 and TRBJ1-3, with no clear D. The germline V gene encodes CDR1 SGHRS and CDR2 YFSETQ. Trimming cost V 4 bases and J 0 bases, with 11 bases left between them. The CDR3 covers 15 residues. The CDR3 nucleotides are TGCGCCAGCAGCCCGGGGAGAAACTCTGGAAACACCATATATTTT. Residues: CASSPGRNSGNTIYF.

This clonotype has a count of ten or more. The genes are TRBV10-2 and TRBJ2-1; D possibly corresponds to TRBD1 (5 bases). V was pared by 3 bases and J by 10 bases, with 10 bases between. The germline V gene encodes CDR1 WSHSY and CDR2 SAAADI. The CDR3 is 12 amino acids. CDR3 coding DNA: TGCGCCAGCAGTGATCAGGGTCCCGAGCAGTTCTTC. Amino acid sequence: CASSDQGPEQFF.

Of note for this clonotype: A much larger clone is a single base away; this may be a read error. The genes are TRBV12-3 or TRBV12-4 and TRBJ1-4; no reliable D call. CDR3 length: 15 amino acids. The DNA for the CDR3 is TGTGCCAGCAGCCCCTACATTATAACTAATGAAAAACTGGTTTTT. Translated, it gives CASSPYIITNEKLVF.

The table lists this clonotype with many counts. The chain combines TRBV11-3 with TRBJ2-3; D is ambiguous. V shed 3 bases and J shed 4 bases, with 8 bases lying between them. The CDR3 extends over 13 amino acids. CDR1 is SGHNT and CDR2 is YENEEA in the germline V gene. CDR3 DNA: TGTGCCAGCAGCTTCAAATTCCCAGATACGCAGTATTTT. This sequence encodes CASSFKFPDTQYF.

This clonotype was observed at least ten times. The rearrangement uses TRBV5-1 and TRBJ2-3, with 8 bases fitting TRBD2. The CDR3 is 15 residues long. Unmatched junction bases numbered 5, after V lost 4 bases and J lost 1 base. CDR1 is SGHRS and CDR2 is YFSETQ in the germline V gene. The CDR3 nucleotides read TGCGCCAGCAGCCCCGGGGGGGCCGGCACAGATACGCAGTATTTT. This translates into CASSPGGAGTDTQYF. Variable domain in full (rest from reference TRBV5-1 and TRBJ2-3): KAGVTQTPRYLIKTRGQQVTLSCSPISGHRSVSWYQQTPGQGLQFLFEYFSETQRNKGNFPGRFSGRQFSNSRSEMNVSTLELGDSALYLCASSPGGAGTDTQYFGPGTRLTVL.

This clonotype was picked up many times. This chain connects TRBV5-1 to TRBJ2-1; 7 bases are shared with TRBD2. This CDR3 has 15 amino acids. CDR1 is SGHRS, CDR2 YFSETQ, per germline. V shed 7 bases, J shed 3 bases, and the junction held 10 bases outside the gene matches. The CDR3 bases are TGCGCCAGCGCCGGAGTGGGAGGGATCTACAATGAGCAGTTCTTC. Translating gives CASAGVGGIYNEQFF.

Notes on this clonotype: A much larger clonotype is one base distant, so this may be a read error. The CDR3, as DNA: TGCGCCAGCAGCTTGGATCCCTACGGGAGGGCCGGGTTGGGTACGCAGTATTTT. The encoded protein is CASSLDPYGRAGLGTQYF. The chain carries TRBV5-1 and TRBJ2-3, with 8 bases fitting TRBD2. The trim removed 0 bases at V and 8 bases at J, leaving 17 bases unmatched. The CDR3 consists of 18 residues. Per the germline V gene, CDR1 is SGHRS and CDR2 is YFSETQ.

The CDR3 loop is CASSLEVRGANTGELFF. CDR3 sequence (DNA): TGTGCCAGCAGCTTAGAGGTTCGGGGGGCGAACACCGGGGAGCTGTTTTTT. The chain recombines TRBV13 with TRBJ2-2, with TRBD2 matching 7 bases. There are 17 residues in the CDR3. Germline lookup yields CDR1 PRHDT and CDR2 FYEKMQ (reference sequence). V lost 1 base to trimming and J lost 0 bases; unmatched junction nucleotides: 5.

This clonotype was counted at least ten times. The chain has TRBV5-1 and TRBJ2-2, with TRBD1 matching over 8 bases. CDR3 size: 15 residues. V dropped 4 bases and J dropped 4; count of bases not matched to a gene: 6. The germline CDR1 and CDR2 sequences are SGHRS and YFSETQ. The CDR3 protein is CASSRETGGTGELFF. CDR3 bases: TGCGCCAGCAGCAGAGAAACAGGGGGCACCGGGGAGCTGTTTTTT.